Sequencing of this T cell receptor beta chain was carried out in a study of cytomegalovirus exposure and HLA in healthy donors. J lost 6 bases, V lost 3 bases, and 6 bases had no gene match. The CDR3 extends over 14 amino acids. The germline gives CDR1 SGHRS, CDR2 YFSETQ. PCR was performed using 60 Vbeta and 13 Jbeta primers. The method was immunoSEQ multiplex PCR; TCRdb's version includes in-frame clones alone and lacks a portion of them. The repertoire holds 90,000 to 95,000 clones, about 80% seen once, with around 0.63% in the top ten. This chain connects TRBV5-1 to TRBJ1-2; 9 nucleotides agree with TRBD1. This clonotype was obtained from a man aged 30-40 years in good health and CMV-seronegative. The sample comprised PBMCs. The CDR3, as DNA: TGCGCCAGCAGCTCGGGACAGGGTAGGGATGGCTACACCTTC. Translating gives CASSSGQGRDGYTF.